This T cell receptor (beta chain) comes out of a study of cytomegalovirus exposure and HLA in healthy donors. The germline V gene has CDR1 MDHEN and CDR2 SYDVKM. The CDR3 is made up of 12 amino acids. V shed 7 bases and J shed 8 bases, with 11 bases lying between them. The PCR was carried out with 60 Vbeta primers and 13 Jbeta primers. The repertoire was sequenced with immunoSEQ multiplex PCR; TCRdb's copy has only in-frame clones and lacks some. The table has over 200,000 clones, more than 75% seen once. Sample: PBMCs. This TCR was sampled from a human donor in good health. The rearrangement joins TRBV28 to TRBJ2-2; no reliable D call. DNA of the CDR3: TGTGCCAGCACCGCAACCACTGGGGAGCTGTTTTTT. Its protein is CASTATTGELFF. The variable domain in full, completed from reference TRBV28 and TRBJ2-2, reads DVKVTQSSRYLVKRTGEKVFLECVQDMDHENMFWYRQDPGLGLRLIYFSYDVKMKEKGDIPEGYSVSREKKERFSLILESASTNQTSMYLCASTATTGELFFGEGSRLTVL.